These 17 T cell receptor beta chains share one sample of origin, sequenced in a study of graft-versus-host responses after intestinal transplantation. Noted time point: postoperative day 105 after intestinal transplantation (dayNNNN = postoperative day). Measured with immunoSEQ multiplex PCR; TCRdb has only the in-frame clones, and not every one. This table holds approximately 10,000 clones, approximately 89% found once. Source: PBMCs, taken 105 days after intestinal transplantation. These receptors were collected from a human patient who received an intestinal transplant, so some T cells may come from the graft donor.

The V gene is TRBV29-1, the J gene TRBJ2-7, with D uncertain. V gave up 4 bases and J gave up 0 bases, with 13 bases separating them. CDR3 length: 14 residues. The germline CDR1 and CDR2 sequences are SQVTM and ANQGSEA. CDR3 sequence: CSVGYPQSSYEQYF. CDR3 DNA: TGCAGCGTTGGTTACCCACAGAGCTCCTACGAGCAGTACTTC.

V gene TRBV4-1 combines with J gene TRBJ2-3; the match to TRBD1 covers 9 bases. Germline V gives CDR1 MGHRA, CDR2 YSYEKL. J lost 4 bases, V lost 9 bases, and 5 bases had no gene match. The CDR3 totals 13 residues. Here the CDR3 reads CASAGTGSDTQYF. In DNA, the CDR3 is TGCGCCAGTGCGGGGACAGGGTCAGATACGCAGTATTTT.

The rearrangement uses TRBV6-5 and TRBJ2-7; D is uncertain. This CDR3 has 15 amino acids. Germline lookup yields CDR1 MNHEY and CDR2 SVGAGI. Between the trimmed V and J ends, which lost 2 bases and 4 bases, there was a span of 15 bases. The CDR3 sequence: CASSYTFPGPYEQYF. The CDR3 coding sequence is TGTGCCAGCAGTTACACGTTTCCAGGACCATACGAGCAGTACTTC.

The rearrangement uses TRBV18 and TRBJ2-7; 8 bases align to TRBD2. Germline V gene lookup returns CDR1 KGHSH and CDR2 LQKENI. The CDR3 covers 17 residues. J was trimmed by 6 bases and V by 0 bases; bases with no gene match: 13. This chain's CDR3 is CASSPPGEAFRGGEQYF. The CDR3 coding sequence is TGTGCCAGCTCACCACCGGGGGAGGCCTTCCGGGGGGGCGAGCAGTACTTC. Full variable domain (missing parts from reference TRBV18 and TRBJ2-7): NAGVMQNPRHLVRRRGQEARLRCSPMKGHSHVYWYRQLPEEGLKFMVYLQKENIIDESGMPKERFSAEFPKEGPSILRIQQVVRGDSAAYFCASSPPGEAFRGGEQYFGPGTRLTVT.

On this clone itself: Different DNA sequences within this sample yield the same CDR3. The V and J genes are TRBV7-3 and TRBJ1-5; TRBD1 aligns across 9 bases. V shed 0 bases and J 4 bases; nucleotides not matched to a gene: 1. This CDR3 region has 15 residues. The V gene's germline CDR1 is SGHTA and CDR2 FQGTGA. CDR3 in amino acids: CASSLTGTGNQPQHF. As DNA, the CDR3 is TGTGCCAGCAGCTTAACCGGGACAGGGAATCAGCCCCAGCATTTT.

V is TRBV10-1 and J is TRBJ1-4; D is undetermined. Germline values: CDR1 WNHNN, CDR2 SYGVQD (reference sequence). The CDR3 consists of 15 residues. Trimming removed 5 bases at V and 0 bases at J, with 10 bases between. CDR3 sequence: CASSQCGATNEKLFF. The CDR3, as DNA: TGCGCCAGCAGTCAATGTGGGGCAACTAATGAAAAACTGTTTTTT.

The chain has TRBV7-6 and TRBJ2-1; no firm D call. Germline CDR1 SGHVS, CDR2 FNYEAQ. With 5 bases removed from V and 0 bases from J, the gap between germline ends came to 14 bases. CDR3 length: 16 amino acids. CDR3 sequence reads: CASSRSPLGSYNEQFF. DNA for the CDR3: TGTGCCAGCAGCCGCTCCCCGTTGGGCTCCTACAATGAGCAGTTCTTC. Full variable domain (rest looked up from reference TRBV7-6 and TRBJ2-1): GAGVSQSPRYKVTKRGQDVALRCDPISGHVSLYWYRQALGQGPEFLTYFNYEAQQDKSGLPNDRFSAERPEGSISTLTIQRTEQRDSAMYRCASSRSPLGSYNEQFFGPGTRLTVL.

V and J are TRBV29-1 and TRBJ1-5, with 7 bases that match TRBD1. The length of the CDR3 is 15 residues. With V trimmed by 6 bases and J by 3 bases, 11 bases remained unmatched. Germline V gene lookup returns CDR1 SQVTM and CDR2 ANQGSEA. In DNA, the CDR3 is TGCAGCGTGCTAACAACAGGGGCTATCAATCAGCCCCAGCATTTT. This encodes CSVLTTGAINQPQHF.

The V gene is TRBV5-1, the J gene TRBJ2-2; the D is unclear. CDR3 length: 14 amino acids. The germline V gene encodes CDR1 SGHRS and CDR2 YFSETQ. Trimming removed 4 bases at V and 4 bases at J, with 11 bases between. The CDR3 loop reads CASSRPEPTGELFF. The CDR3 coding sequence is TGCGCCAGCAGCCGACCTGAACCCACCGGGGAGCTGTTTTTT.

This chain connects TRBV27 to TRBJ2-5; D is uncertain. There are 12 residues in the CDR3. V was shortened by 1 base and J by 4 bases, with 4 bases between the two germline ends. Germline V gene data show CDR1 as MNHEY and CDR2 as SMNVEV (reference sequence). The CDR3 nucleotides are TGTGCCAGCAGTTTATTAGGAGAGACCCAGTACTTC. Translated: CASSLLGETQYF.

This chain joins TRBV5-6 and TRBJ2-7; perhaps TRBD1 as D (6 bases). V was pared by 4 bases and J by 3 bases, with 17 bases between. Germline CDR1 is SGHDT and CDR2 is YYEEEE. This CDR3 has 15 residues. In nucleotides, the CDR3 is TGTGCCAGCAGCGTATACAGGGTTTGGAACTACGAGCAGTACTTC. It encodes CASSVYRVWNYEQYF. Complete variable domain (other parts from reference TRBV5-6 and TRBJ2-7): DAGVTQSPTHLIKTRGQQVTLRCSPKSGHDTVSWYQQALGQGPQFIFQYYEEEERQRGNFPDRFSGHQFPNYSSELNVNALLLGDSALYLCASSVYRVWNYEQYFGPGTRLTVT.

V and J are TRBV19 and TRBJ1-5; D gene unclear. This CDR3 has 16 residues. The germline V and J ends were trimmed by 10 bases and 0 bases, with 19 bases remaining between them. Germline CDR1 LNHDA, CDR2 SQIVND (reference sequence). The CDR3 DNA reads TGTGCCACTACCCTCCATTATACAGATAGCAATCAGCCCCAGCATTTT. Its translation is CATTLHYTDSNQPQHF.

This clone was detected only once. The DNA of the CDR3 is TGTGCCAGCTCACCCCAAGAGGGACGCGCCACTGAAGCTTTCTTT. Translation: CASSPQEGRATEAFF. This chain links TRBV18 with TRBJ1-1; D is possibly TRBD1 (5 bases). Trimming stripped 3 bases from V and 4 bases from J, with 15 bases between. The CDR3 runs to 15 residues. CDR1 KGHSH and CDR2 LQKENI come from the germline V gene.

The chain employs TRBV19 and TRBJ1-5; 7 nucleotides align to TRBD1. The length of the CDR3 is 13 residues. J lost 5 bases, V lost 11 bases, and 9 bases had no gene match. The V gene's germline CDR1 is LNHDA and CDR2 SQIVND (reference sequence). In DNA, the CDR3 is TGTGCCGGATCAGGGGGGGGAGATCAGCCCCAGCATTTT. Its translation is CAGSGGGDQPQHF.

This rearrangement joins TRBV20-1 to TRBJ2-1; no clear D. V was trimmed by 3 bases and J by 8 bases, leaving 5 bases between them. CDR3 length: 10 residues. From germline, CDR1 is DFQATT and CDR2 SNEGSKA (reference sequence). The CDR3 here is CSASDHEQFF. The CDR3 DNA reads TGCAGTGCTAGCGACCATGAGCAGTTCTTC.

This chain links TRBV2 with TRBJ2-3; 8 bases are a match to TRBD2. The germline V gene encodes CDR1 SNHLY and CDR2 FYNNEI. The CDR3 has 17 residues. The V and J ends lost 4 bases and 4 bases, in that order; junction bases with no gene match: 13. CDR3 in DNA: TGTGCCAGCAGTGGGGGGGGACTAGTACCCCGGTCAGATACGCAGTATTTT. Encoded protein: CASSGGGLVPRSDTQYF.

This clone was seen only once. The genes are TRBV11-1 and TRBJ2-1, with 7 bases lining up with TRBD2. Per the germline V gene, CDR1 is SGHAT and CDR2 is FQDESV (reference sequence). This CDR3 has 18 amino acids. V lost 6 bases and J lost 1; bases outside the gene matches: 15. The CDR3 DNA follows: TGTGCCAGCAGACCGGGACTAACGGGAGGTGGGTCCTACAATGAGCAGTTCTTC. This sequence encodes CASRPGLTGGGSYNEQFF.